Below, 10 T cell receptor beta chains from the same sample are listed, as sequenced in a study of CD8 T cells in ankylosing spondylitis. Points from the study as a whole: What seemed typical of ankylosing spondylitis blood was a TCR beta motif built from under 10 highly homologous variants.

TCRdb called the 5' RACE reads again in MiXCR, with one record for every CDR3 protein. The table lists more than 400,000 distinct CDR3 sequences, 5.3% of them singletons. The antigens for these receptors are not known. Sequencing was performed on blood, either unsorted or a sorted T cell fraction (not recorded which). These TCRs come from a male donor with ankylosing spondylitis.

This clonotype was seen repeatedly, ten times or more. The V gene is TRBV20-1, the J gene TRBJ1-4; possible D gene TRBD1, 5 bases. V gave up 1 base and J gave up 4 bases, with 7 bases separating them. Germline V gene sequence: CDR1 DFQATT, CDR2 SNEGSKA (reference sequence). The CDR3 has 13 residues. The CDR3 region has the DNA TGCAGTGCTAGAGGTGACAGTAATGAAAAACTGTTTTTT. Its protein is CSARGDSNEKLFF.

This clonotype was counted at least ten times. In DNA, the CDR3 is TGCAGTGCTAGAGAGGGACTAGCGGGTCAAGAGACCCAGTACTTC. This gives the protein CSAREGLAGQETQYF. This chain joins TRBV20-1 and TRBJ2-5; TRBD2 matches at 12 bases. This CDR3 contains 15 residues. The V and J ends lost 0 bases and 2 bases, in that order; junction bases with no gene match: 1. Germline values: CDR1 DFQATT, CDR2 SNEGSKA (reference sequence).

DNA for the CDR3: TGTGCCAGCAGCGCAGGGACAGGGGTATCTCAGCCCCAGCATTTT. This encodes CASSAGTGVSQPQHF. The gene calls are TRBV5-6 and TRBJ1-5; 10 positions agree with TRBD1. The V and J ends lost 4 bases and 6 bases, in that order; junction bases with no gene match: 7. Germline CDR1 and CDR2: SGHDT and YYEEEE. The CDR3 extends over 15 amino acids.

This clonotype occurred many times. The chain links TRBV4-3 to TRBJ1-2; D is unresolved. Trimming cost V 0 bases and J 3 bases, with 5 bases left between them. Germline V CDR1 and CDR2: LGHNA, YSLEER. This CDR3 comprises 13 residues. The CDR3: CASSQDRYYGYTF. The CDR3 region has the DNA TGCGCCAGCAGCCAAGACAGATACTATGGCTACACCTTC.

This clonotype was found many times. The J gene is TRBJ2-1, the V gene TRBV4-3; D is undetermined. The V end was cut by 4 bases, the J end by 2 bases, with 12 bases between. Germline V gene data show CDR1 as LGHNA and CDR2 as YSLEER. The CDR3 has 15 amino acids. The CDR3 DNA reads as TGCGCCAGCAGCCCTACCTCGTACACCTACAATGAGCAGTTCTTC. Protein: CASSPTSYTYNEQFF.

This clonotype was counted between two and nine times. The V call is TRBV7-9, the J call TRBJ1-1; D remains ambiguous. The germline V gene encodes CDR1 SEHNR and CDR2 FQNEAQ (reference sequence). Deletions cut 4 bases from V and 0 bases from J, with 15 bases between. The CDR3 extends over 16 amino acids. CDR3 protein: CASSSVFAGMNTEAFF. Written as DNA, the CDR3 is TGTGCCAGCAGCTCGGTATTTGCGGGGATGAACACTGAAGCTTTCTTT.

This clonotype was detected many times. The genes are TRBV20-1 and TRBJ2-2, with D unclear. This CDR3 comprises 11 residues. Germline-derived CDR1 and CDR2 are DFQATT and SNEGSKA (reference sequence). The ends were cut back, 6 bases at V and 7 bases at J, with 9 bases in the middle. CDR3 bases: TGCAGTGCGTGGATCCACGGGGAGCTGTTTTTT. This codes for CSAWIHGELFF.

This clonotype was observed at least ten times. The CDR3 region has the DNA TGCGCCAGCAGCCAAGACCTCGGTTACCCAGACCACGAGCAGTACTTC. This translates into CASSQDLGYPDHEQYF. The rearrangement links TRBV4-3 to TRBJ2-7; no clear D. CDR3 length: 16 amino acids. The V gene's germline CDR1 is LGHNA and CDR2 YSLEER. Trimming stripped 0 bases from V and 5 bases from J, with 17 bases between.

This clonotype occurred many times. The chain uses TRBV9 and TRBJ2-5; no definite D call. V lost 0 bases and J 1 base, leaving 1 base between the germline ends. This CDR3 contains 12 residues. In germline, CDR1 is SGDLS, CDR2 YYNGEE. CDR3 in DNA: TGTGCCAGCAGCGTAGGCCAAGAGACCCAGTACTTC. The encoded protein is CASSVGQETQYF.

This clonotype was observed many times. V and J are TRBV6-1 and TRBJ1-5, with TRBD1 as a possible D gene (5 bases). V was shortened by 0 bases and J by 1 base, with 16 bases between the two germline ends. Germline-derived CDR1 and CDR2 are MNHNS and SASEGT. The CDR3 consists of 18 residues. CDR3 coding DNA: TGTGCCAGCAGTGAAGCTCGGAGGGGAAGAATAAGCAATCAGCCCCAGCATTTT. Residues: CASSEARRGRISNQPQHF.